The TCR beta chain described here comes from a study of T cells in Graves' hyperthyroidism and ophthalmopathy (dated by TCRdb to between 2018 and 2020). Background on the whole study: Peripheral blood was collected at initial diagnosis, before any treatment. TCR V-J signatures able to tell the groups apart were searched for in a discovery cohort of 100 patients, of whom over 40 had Graves' ophthalmopathy and 55 to 65 had stable Graves' hyperthyroidism. The paper describes TCR Vbeta CDR3 sequencing of 140 or so peripheral blood samples, made up of roughly 45 ophthalmopathy patients, 70 to 75 hyperthyroidism patients and roughly 17 progressor patients. Following sampling, methimazole starting at 30 mg daily was given to hyperthyroidism patients, and high-dose intravenous methylprednisolone was given to ophthalmopathy patients. The study also compared thyroid tissue and blood T-cell repertoires from over 5 Graves' hyperthyroidism patients. Prospective prediction of ophthalmopathy was tested in an independent validation cohort of 18 to 20 hyperthyroidism patients and around 16 patients who later progressed to ophthalmopathy. For training and testing, the approximately 97 patients in the discovery cohort were randomly divided in a 7:3 ratio.

Reading from cysteine to phenylalanine, the CDR3 counts 13 amino acids. Only the CDR3 DNA stays, 39 bases, in frame from base 1. Taken from the germline V gene, the CDR1 and CDR2 loops are SGHRS and YFSETQ. Stable Graves' hyperthyroidism was defined as the absence of progression to ophthalmopathy over 18 months of follow-up. Hyperthyroidism patients were newly diagnosed, with disease duration under 2 months, and aged 18 to 65 years. Exclusion was applied to patients with uncontrolled infections, other autoimmune diseases, pregnancy or lactation. Diagnoses relied on clinical symptoms, serum thyroxine and TRAb, thyroid ultrasound and orbital computed tomography. Ficoll-Paque density gradient centrifugation was used to isolate PBMCs from approximately 11 ml of fresh peripheral blood. Trizol reagent was used to extract total RNA, and RNA quality was then checked on an Agilent 2100 Bioanalyzer. To note about this clonotype: Its antigen specificity is not known. A much larger clone is a single base away; this may be a read error.

Overall study outcomes, separate from this receptor: Ophthalmopathy was separated from stable hyperthyroidism by a 13 V-J signature model, with around 88% sensitivity and approximately 81% specificity obtained in cross-validation and 80%/75% obtained in testing. No statistical method was used to set the sample size in advance, and investigators knew the group allocation. Most expanded thyroid clonotypes (frequency above 0.001) were also detected in blood, a finding suggesting that blood repertoires may reflect thyroid immune responses. During validation, the model predicted progression to ophthalmopathy a median of around six months ahead of onset, with roughly 65% sensitivity and about 75% specificity.

The TCR beta CDR3 regions were amplified from the RNA transcripts. For the first round of RT-PCR on the TCR CDR3, the HTBI primer set was used together with the Qiagen OneStep RT-PCR kit. Libraries were constructed in a second round of multiplex PCR, after which size selection and purification were carried out. Sequencing of the libraries was done on an Illumina HiSeq2000 using paired-end 100 bp reads. Concerning the study's data processing: SOAPnuke was used to process the raw data, throwing out any read that contained adapters or uncalled bases, had a mean Phred below 15, or lacked an exact constant-primer or identifier match. COPE v1.2.5 was used to merge the high-quality paired reads, and each unique nucleotide sequence was defined as a clonotype. Clonotypes were aligned to IMGT TRBV, TRBD and TRBJ reference segments using MiTCR v1.1. The analysis included only V-J combinations with a frequency above 0.0001, which together covered around 99% of the repertoires. The TCS score was defined as the ratio of F50 (clonal expansion) to E x V (chaos), calculated using BLOSUM62-based TCRdist between CDR3 peptides within each V-J. Welch's t-statistics and random forest reduced some 510 V-J features to 10 to 15, which were used in a naive Bayes classifier (R e1071). TCRdb trimmed public reads at Q25 via fastp, called clones via MiXCR and kept in-frame beta chains. Entries are consolidated by CDR3 protein sequence, retaining the most common genes and DNA. For this entry, the V and J calls and clone size follow TCRdb and not the study's own pipeline. The sample table holds about 360,000 distinct CDR3 sequences, of which roughly 13% were seen once. The ten top clones hold 9.2% of the sample.

The chain was built from TRBV5-1 and TRBJ1-1, and perhaps TRBD1 as D gene, on 6 matching bases. Material: blood. The receptor comes from a woman younger than 30 with Graves' hyperthyroidism. Read as DNA, the sequence is TGCGCCGGCAGCTTGGGGGACACTTCCGAGGCTTTCTTT. It specifies CAGSLGDTSEAFF.